The 15 T cell receptor beta chains listed next were all sequenced from one sample in a study of blood T cell repertoires in COVID-19. The data were produced by immunoSEQ multiplex PCR, yet TCRdb's version contains in-frame clones alone and is incomplete. Here the sample spans 130,000 to 150,000 clones, around 84% being singletons. The sequenced sample consisted of peripheral blood. The source is a woman aged 50 to 60 in a cohort sampled during active or convalescent COVID-19.

The chain combines TRBV30 with TRBJ1-6; 8 positions match TRBD1. The V gene end was trimmed by 0 bases and the J gene end by 8 bases; junction bases not matched to a gene: 9. Germline-derived CDR1 and CDR2 are GTSNPN and SVGIG (reference sequence). CDR3 length equals 16 residues. The CDR3 coding sequence is TGTGCCTGGAGTGTAGGCAGGGGGCGGATTCATTCACCCCTCCACTTT. Its translation: CAWSVGRGRIHSPLHF.

The chain uses TRBV6-5 and TRBJ1-3; unclear D gene. The CDR3 sequence is 13 residues long. Trimming stripped 8 bases from V and 4 bases from J, with 12 bases between. CDR1 is MNHEY and CDR2 is SVGAGI in the germline V gene. DNA of the CDR3: TGTGCCAGCGCCCGGGAGTCAGGAAACACCATATATTTT. The encoded protein is CASARESGNTIYF.

J is TRBJ2-7 and V is TRBV25-1; 7 bases line up with TRBD2. The CDR3 contains 14 residues. Germline CDR1 MGHDK, CDR2 SYGVNS. V dropped 1 base and J dropped 6; count of bases not matched to a gene: 6. The CDR3 protein is CASSELAGEFEQYF. CDR3 coding DNA: TGTGCCAGCAGTGAATTGGCGGGGGAGTTCGAGCAGTACTTC.

This chain links TRBV19 with TRBJ1-5, with 8 bases aligning to TRBD1. With V trimmed by 3 bases and J by 4 bases, 8 bases remained unmatched. CDR1 and CDR2 from the germline V gene are LNHDA and SQIVND (reference sequence). The CDR3 is made up of 16 amino acids. For the CDR3, the DNA is TGTGCCAGTAGTATGACCGGACAGGGTACGAATCAGCCCCAGCATTTT. It encodes CASSMTGQGTNQPQHF. Filled out from reference TRBV19 and TRBJ1-5, the complete variable domain reads DGGITQSPKYLFRKEGQNVTLSCEQNLNHDAMYWYRQDPGQGLRLIYYSQIVNDFQKGDIAEGYSVSREKKESFPLTVTSAQKNPTAFYLCASSMTGQGTNQPQHFGDGTRLSIL.

The genes are TRBV5-1 and TRBJ1-4; D ambiguous. The germline gives CDR1 SGHRS, CDR2 YFSETQ. The V end was cut by 6 bases, the J end by 3 bases, with 9 bases between. The length of the CDR3 is 13 residues. The CDR3 here is CASTGSANEKLFF. CDR3 in DNA: TGCGCCAGCACGGGGTCGGCTAATGAAAAACTGTTTTTT.

The chain combines TRBV6-5 with TRBJ1-1; the D gene is possibly TRBD1 (5 bases). Germline CDR1 reads MNHEY; CDR2 reads SVGAGI. CDR3 length: 14 residues. CDR3 nucleotide sequence: TGTGGGACATCCAGAAGACAGCAAGACACTGAAGCTTTCTTT. Translation: CGTSRRQQDTEAFF.

The chain uses TRBV7-3 and TRBJ2-1, with 10 nucleotides matching TRBD2. This CDR3 spans 20 amino acids. With 2 bases clipped from V and 6 bases from J, the junction kept 19 bases outside the gene matches. Germline V CDR1 and CDR2: SGHTA, FQGTGA. DNA of the CDR3: TGTGCCAGCAGCTTACGTCCCTCTGAGCGGGGGGGCTCAGCGGGCAATGAGCAGTTCTTC. It codes for CASSLRPSERGGSAGNEQFF.

A single count supports this clone. The V and J genes are TRBV4-2 and TRBJ2-1; 8 bases line up with TRBD2. After removal of 1 base from V and 8 bases from J, the junction contained 10 bases not matched to a gene. Germline CDR1 LGHNA, CDR2 YNFKEQ. This CDR3 region has 16 residues. The CDR3, as DNA: TGTGCCAGCAGCCAAGTGTACGGGGGGGCCTGGGATGAGCAGTTCTTC. This gives the protein CASSQVYGGAWDEQFF.

In this sample, this clone turned up once. This chain uses TRBV3-1 (or the pseudogene TRBV3-2) with TRBJ1-1; unclear D gene. The CDR3 runs 13 residues. Per the germline V gene, CDR1 is LGHDT and CDR2 is YNNKEL (reference sequence). The ends were cut back, 3 bases at V and 5 bases at J, with 10 bases in the middle. CDR3 residues: CASSQQDKTEAFF. The CDR3 nucleotides are TGTGCCAGCAGCCAGCAAGACAAGACTGAAGCTTTCTTT.

The chain carries TRBV6-6 and TRBJ2-7, with TRBD1 identical over 8 bases. The CDR3 contains 11 residues. The germline V gene has CDR1 MNHNY and CDR2 SVGAGI (reference sequence). The V and J ends lost 10 bases and 4 bases, in that order; junction bases with no gene match: 3. This chain's CDR3 is CAIGQGYEQYF. As DNA, the CDR3 is TGTGCCATTGGACAGGGATACGAGCAGTACTTC.

The chain employs TRBV7-9 and TRBJ1-2; TRBD1 matches 7 bases. CDR3 size: 16 residues. Germline trimming cut 0 bases from V and 8 bases from J; bases unmatched to any gene: 12. Germline V gives CDR1 SEHNR, CDR2 FQNEAQ (reference sequence). Here the CDR3 reads CASSLANTGVGGGYTF. The DNA of the CDR3 is TGTGCCAGCAGCTTAGCAAATACAGGGGTTGGTGGCGGCTACACCTTC.

The chain joins TRBV19 to TRBJ2-3; 8 bases match TRBD1. The CDR3 length is 12 residues. CDR1 LNHDA and CDR2 SQIVND come from the germline V gene (reference sequence). The junction had 5 bases not matched to a gene; V was cut back by 7 bases and J by 8 bases. The CDR3 DNA reads TGTGCCAGTACCCAGGGGGCAGCTACGCAGTATTTT. Translating it yields CASTQGAATQYF.

The rearrangement links TRBV6-5 to TRBJ1-2, with 9 bases aligning to TRBD1. The CDR3 length is 14 residues. With V trimmed by 4 bases and J by 4 bases, 4 bases remained unmatched. The germline CDR1 and CDR2 sequences are MNHEY and SVGAGI. The CDR3 here is CASSSRDRVYGYTF. Here the CDR3 DNA reads TGTGCCAGCAGTTCCAGGGACAGGGTCTATGGCTACACCTTC.

V usage is TRBV5-6 and J usage is TRBJ1-6; 8 bases agree with TRBD1. Trimming cost V 3 bases and J 9 bases; bases outside gene matches: 5. Germline assignment: CDR1 SGHDT and CDR2 YYEEEE. The CDR3 covers 14 residues. The DNA of the CDR3 is TGTGCCAGCAGCTCCCGACAGGGGAGTTCACCCCTCCACTTT. Translated, it gives CASSSRQGSSPLHF. Full variable domain (rest looked up from reference TRBV5-6 and TRBJ1-6): DAGVTQSPTHLIKTRGQQVTLRCSPKSGHDTVSWYQQALGQGPQFIFQYYEEEERQRGNFPDRFSGHQFPNYSSELNVNALLLGDSALYLCASSSRQGSSPLHFGNGTRLTVT.

The gene calls are TRBV25-1 and TRBJ1-1; D is undetermined. V lost 2 bases and J lost 5, with 12 bases in between. Germline assignment: CDR1 MGHDK and CDR2 SYGVNS. There are 14 residues in the CDR3. CDR3 amino acids: CASSEDQSRTEAFF. As DNA, the CDR3 is TGTGCCAGCAGTGAAGATCAAAGTCGGACTGAAGCTTTCTTT. The full variable domain, with the rest looked up from reference TRBV25-1 and TRBJ1-1, is EADIYQTPRYLVIGTGKKITLECSQTMGHDKMYWYQQDPGMELHLIHYSYGVNSTEKGDLSSESTVSRIRTEHFPLTLESARPSHTSQYLCASSEDQSRTEAFFGQGTRLTVV.